This TCR beta chain was captured in a study of blood T cell repertoires in COVID-19. Looking at the study overall: Whether acute or convalescent, the COVID-19 samples came from the United States, Italy and Spain. PBMCs, B-cell-depleted T cells, or T cells were the source of the cDNA or gDNA that made up the material.

The germline V gene has CDR1 MNHNS and CDR2 SASEGT. V was clipped by 3 bases and J by 9 bases, with 15 bases between them. The CDR3 is made up of 14 amino acids. In the original processing: Reference gene primer amplification yielded estimated nucleated cell counts. Assay used: immunoSEQ multiplex PCR; TCRdb lists only in-frame clones, some missing. For V, J and clone size, that table is used; D and trimming come from the DNA. The table has 230,000 or so clones, roughly 84% seen once. Material: peripheral blood. V usage is TRBV6-1 and J usage is TRBJ1-5; D unclear. The source of this sequence is a middle-aged woman who had recovered from COVID-19. The CDR3 nucleotides are TGTGCCAGCAGTGAGGAGCCTAGCTTGAGGCCCCAGCATTTT. Its protein is CASSEEPSLRPQHF.